The T cell receptor beta chain described here comes from a study of T cells in Graves' hyperthyroidism and ophthalmopathy. General study points: Before onset, by a median of approximately 6.8 months, the model predicted ophthalmopathy. Most thyroid clonotypes with frequency above 0.001 were detected in blood.

It was RNA transcripts that yielded the amplified TCR beta CDR3 regions. During a first-round RT-PCR of the TCR CDR3, the HTBI primer set was used. TCRdb redid the calling of the multiplex PCR reads with MiXCR, one entry per CDR3 protein. The table includes a few hundred thousand distinct CDR3 sequences, 15% to 20% detected once. From germline, CDR1 is SQVTM and CDR2 ANQGSEA. The CDR3 runs 17 residues. V was pared by 1 base and J by 4 bases, with 14 bases of the junction left unmatched. This clonotype came up many times. Its antigen remains unidentified. The sample comprised blood. This receptor was taken from a woman aged 30 to 39 with Graves' ophthalmopathy. This chain uses TRBV29-1 with TRBJ2-5; 8 nucleotides line up with TRBD1. The CDR3 spells CSVEGGETGDRGETQYF. The CDR3 coding sequence is TGCAGCGTTGAAGGCGGCGAGACAGGGGATCGGGGAGAGACCCAGTACTTC.